A single sample gave rise to the 28 T cell receptor beta chains below, sequenced in a study of blood T cell dynamics during melanoma immunotherapy. The data were produced by immunoSEQ multiplex PCR, yet TCRdb's version contains in-frame clones alone and is incomplete. The sample carries tens of thousands of clones, 65% to 85% recorded once. The time point: week 3, after first cycle of checkpoint inhibitor. Sequences were derived from blood, sampled from a patient treated with checkpoint blockade. Receptors originate from a human donor with melanoma.

This sequence joins TRBV2 and TRBJ1-5; unclear D gene. Germline values: CDR1 SNHLY, CDR2 FYNNEI. Between the trimmed V and J ends, which lost 5 bases and 0 bases, there was a span of 5 bases. CDR3 length equals 13 residues. The CDR3 spells CASSRDSNQPQHF. The CDR3 DNA reads TGTGCCAGCAGTCGAGATAGCAATCAGCCCCAGCATTTT.

The gene calls are TRBV6-1 and TRBJ2-5; a weak D match, TRBD2 (6 bases). Between the trimmed V and J ends, which lost 3 bases and 2 bases, there was a span of 13 bases. Germline CDR1 is MNHNS and CDR2 is SASEGT. The CDR3 spans 15 residues. CDR3 DNA: TGTGCCAGCAGTGACTGGTCGGAGGGGCAAGAGACCCAGTACTTC. It codes for CASSDWSEGQETQYF.

The V call is TRBV29-1, the J call TRBJ1-1; D is ambiguous. The germline gives CDR1 SQVTM, CDR2 ANQGSEA. CDR3 length equals 14 residues. V lost 7 bases, J lost 5 bases, and 20 bases lay in between. The CDR3 loop reads CSANLGSVGTEAFF. CDR3 nucleotides: TGCAGCGCCAACCTTGGGTCGGTAGGTACTGAAGCTTTCTTT.

This clone was seen just once. J is TRBJ1-2 and V is TRBV27, with 7 nucleotides matching TRBD1. The CDR3 sequence is 13 residues long. Germline CDR1 and CDR2: MNHEY and SMNVEV (reference sequence). After removal of 5 bases from V and 6 bases from J, the junction contained 6 bases not matched to a gene. In DNA form, the CDR3 reads TGTGCCAGCAGTCCACAGGGGTTCCATGGCTACACCTTC. Its translation is CASSPQGFHGYTF.

The CDR3 region is CAISAGRDTGELFF. In DNA form, the CDR3 reads TGTGCCATCAGTGCCGGGAGGGACACCGGGGAGCTGTTTTTT. The genes are TRBV10-3 and TRBJ2-2, with 8 bases that match TRBD2. CDR1 ENHRY and CDR2 SYGVKD come from the germline V gene. After removal of 4 bases from V and 3 bases from J, the junction contained 1 base not matched to a gene. The CDR3 consists of 14 residues.

The DNA of the CDR3 is TGCAGCGTTGAACCCATTCCGGGACTAGCGGGAGGAGGTGAGCAGTTCTTC. Residues: CSVEPIPGLAGGGEQFF. The rearrangement uses TRBV29-1 and TRBJ2-1, with TRBD2 matching over 15 bases. Germline V gene lookup returns CDR1 SQVTM and CDR2 ANQGSEA. The J segment lost 9 bases and the V segment lost 2 bases, leaving 11 bases of the junction unmatched. The CDR3 covers 17 residues.

The CDR3 bases are TGTGCCAGCAGTTTATCTCCCTCTACATACGAGCAGTACTTC. This encodes CASSLSPSTYEQYF. The chain recombines TRBV27 with TRBJ2-7, with no clear D. The CDR3 extends over 14 amino acids. V gave up 0 bases and J gave up 4 bases, with 10 bases separating them. Germline CDR1 MNHEY, CDR2 SMNVEV (reference sequence).

This clone turned up a few times. The CDR3 loop is CASRAGIEAFF. The CDR3 bases are TGTGCCAGCAGGGCGGGGATTGAAGCTTTCTTT. The chain joins TRBV7-2 to TRBJ1-1; D not certain. The V and J ends lost 6 bases and 7 bases respectively, with 9 bases between them. The CDR3 covers 11 residues. Germline V lookup: CDR1 SGHTA, CDR2 FQGNSA. Full variable domain (outside the CDR3, taken from reference TRBV7-2 and TRBJ1-1): GAGVSQSPSNKVTEKGKDVELRCDPISGHTALYWYRQSLGQGLEFLIYFQGNSAPDKSGLPSDRFSAERTGGSVSTLTIQRTQQEDSAVYLCASRAGIEAFFGQGTRLTVV.

The chain carries TRBV28 and TRBJ2-7; TRBD2 matches 7 bases. Germline V gives CDR1 MDHEN, CDR2 SYDVKM. The CDR3 has 15 residues. Trimming took 3 bases from V and 0 from J; bases not matched to a gene: 5. CDR3 DNA: TGTGCCAGCAGTTTGGAGCGGGGTTACTCCTACGAGCAGTACTTC. It yields the protein CASSLERGYSYEQYF. The variable domain in full, completed from reference TRBV28 and TRBJ2-7, reads DVKVTQSSRYLVKRTGEKVFLECVQDMDHENMFWYRQDPGLGLRLIYFSYDVKMKEKGDIPEGYSVSREKKERFSLILESASTNQTSMYLCASSLERGYSYEQYFGPGTRLTVT.

The chain is built from TRBV5-1 and TRBJ2-7; 8 positions agree with TRBD1. The germline gives CDR1 SGHRS, CDR2 YFSETQ. The CDR3 extends over 14 amino acids. J was trimmed by 3 bases and V by 4 bases; bases with no gene match: 6. CDR3 region: CASSTDGQGYEQYF. CDR3 DNA sequence: TGCGCCAGCAGCACGGACGGACAGGGCTACGAGCAGTACTTC. Full variable domain (rest looked up from reference TRBV5-1 and TRBJ2-7): KAGVTQTPRYLIKTRGQQVTLSCSPISGHRSVSWYQQTPGQGLQFLFEYFSETQRNKGNFPGRFSGRQFSNSRSEMNVSTLELGDSALYLCASSTDGQGYEQYFGPGTRLTVT.

This chain uses TRBV6-1 with TRBJ2-1; 9 bases agree with TRBD2. The ends lost 5 bases at V and 5 bases at J; junction bases unmatched: 7. Germline lookup yields CDR1 MNHNS and CDR2 SASEGT. The CDR3 consists of 15 residues. The CDR3 reads CASSPDGGRDNEQFF. In nucleotides, the CDR3 is TGTGCCAGCAGTCCCGATGGCGGGAGGGACAATGAGCAGTTCTTC.

The gene calls are TRBV5-6 and TRBJ2-1, with 7 bases lining up with TRBD2. The V gene's germline CDR1 is SGHDT and CDR2 YYEEEE. The CDR3 runs to 17 residues. The ends lost 1 base at V and 0 bases at J; junction bases unmatched: 7. The CDR3, as DNA: TGTGCCAGCAGCTTGCATCGCGGGGGAGACTCCTACAATGAGCAGTTCTTC. It codes for CASSLHRGGDSYNEQFF. The variable domain in full, with the rest retrieved from reference TRBV5-6 and TRBJ2-1, is DAGVTQSPTHLIKTRGQQVTLRCSPKSGHDTVSWYQQALGQGPQFIFQYYEEEERQRGNFPDRFSGHQFPNYSSELNVNALLLGDSALYLCASSLHRGGDSYNEQFFGPGTRLTVL.

The chain employs TRBV11-2 and TRBJ1-1; D gene unclear. CDR3 length: 15 residues. Per the germline V gene, CDR1 is SGHAT and CDR2 is FQNNGV. V dropped 2 bases and J dropped 1 base, with 11 bases sitting between them. CDR3 in amino acids: CASSLRFSRNTEAFF. In nucleotides, the CDR3 is TGTGCCAGCAGCTTACGATTCAGCCGGAACACTGAAGCTTTCTTT.

This clone occurred once. The V gene is TRBV5-1, the J gene TRBJ2-2, with D uncertain. The V end was cut by 0 bases, the J end by 1 base, with 4 bases between. Germline lookup yields CDR1 SGHRS and CDR2 YFSETQ. CDR3 size: 14 residues. The DNA of the CDR3 is TGCGCCAGCAGCTTGGGTCAGAACACCGGGGAGCTGTTTTTT. It is translated as CASSLGQNTGELFF.

This rearrangement joins TRBV6-1 to TRBJ2-1, with D unresolved. Trimming pared 6 bases from V and 1 base from J, leaving 4 bases between. CDR1 is MNHNS, CDR2 SASEGT, per germline. The CDR3 loop spans 12 amino acids. In DNA, the CDR3 is TGTGCCAGCAGCGATTCCTACAATGAGCAGTTCTTC. Its translation: CASSDSYNEQFF.

This chain links TRBV7-9 with TRBJ1-2; maybe TRBD1 (6 bases). The CDR3 has 14 residues. Germline V gene sequence: CDR1 SEHNR, CDR2 FQNEAQ (reference sequence). V shed 6 bases and J shed 4 bases, with 15 bases lying between them. The CDR3 is CASRNDRTVYGYTF. CDR3 bases: TGTGCCAGCAGAAACGACCGGACAGTCTATGGCTACACCTTC.

CDR3 nucleotide sequence: TGTGCCAGTACTCCTTACAGGGAGAACACTGAAGCTTTCTTT. Protein product: CASTPYRENTEAFF. The chain recombines TRBV19 with TRBJ1-1; D may be TRBD1 (6 bases). Germline V gene data show CDR1 as LNHDA and CDR2 as SQIVND (reference sequence). V lost 7 bases, J lost 1 base, and 13 bases lay in between. This CDR3 is 14 amino acids long. The full variable domain, rest sourced from reference TRBV19 and TRBJ1-1, is DGGITQSPKYLFRKEGQNVTLSCEQNLNHDAMYWYRQDPGQGLRLIYYSQIVNDFQKGDIAEGYSVSREKKESFPLTVTSAQKNPTAFYLCASTPYRENTEAFFGQGTRLTVV.

The chain carries TRBV19 and TRBJ1-5; 7 nucleotides match TRBD1. The CDR3 length is 16 residues. Germline trimming cut 9 bases from V and 1 base from J; bases unmatched to any gene: 12. Germline CDR1 is LNHDA and CDR2 is SQIVND (reference sequence). CDR3 bases: TGTGCCAGCAAAGTACTGGGGGACAGAAGCAATCAGCCCCAGCATTTT. Protein product: CASKVLGDRSNQPQHF.

The rearrangement links TRBV6-5 to TRBJ1-1; 8 bases match TRBD1. Germline V CDR1 and CDR2: MNHEY, SVGAGI. V dropped 0 bases and J dropped 1; count of bases not matched to a gene: 4. CDR3 length: 16 residues. In DNA, the CDR3 is TGTGCCAGCAGTTACTCGTCCGGGACAGGGAACACTGAAGCTTTCTTT. It encodes CASSYSSGTGNTEAFF.

The J gene is TRBJ1-6, the V gene TRBV2, with D tentatively TRBD1 (5 bases). Trimming pared 6 bases from V and 10 bases from J, leaving 19 bases between. Germline V gives CDR1 SNHLY, CDR2 FYNNEI. The CDR3 consists of 15 residues. CDR3 sequence: CASSAQGWEESPLHF. CDR3 in DNA: TGTGCCAGCAGCGCGCAGGGTTGGGAAGAATCACCCCTCCACTTT.

The CDR3 loop is CASSSQPLNLFFNYGYTF. For the CDR3, the DNA is TGTGCCAGCAGCTCCCAACCCCTTAACCTTTTTTTTAACTATGGCTACACCTTC. The rearrangement uses TRBV7-2 and TRBJ1-2; no definite D call. CDR3 length: 18 amino acids. V lost 4 bases to trimming and J lost 1 base, with 22 bases between them. The germline gives CDR1 SGHTA, CDR2 FQGNSA.

The sample holds one count of this clone. The chain carries TRBV6-5 and TRBJ2-3; TRBD2 matches at 8 bases. Trimming at V came to 4 bases and at J to 1 base, leaving 7 bases not matched to a gene. Germline V gene sequence: CDR1 MNHEY, CDR2 SVGAGI. CDR3 length: 16 amino acids. In DNA, the CDR3 is TGTGCCAGCAGTTTCCCGGGAGCGGGAGGCACAGATACGCAGTATTTT. It translates to CASSFPGAGGTDTQYF.

The V gene is TRBV7-8, the J gene TRBJ2-2, with D unclear. CDR3 length equals 14 residues. The V gene's germline CDR1 is SGHVS and CDR2 FQNEAQ. V was clipped by 1 base and J by 5 bases, with 8 bases between them. The CDR3 DNA is TGTGCCAGCAGCTTAGTTTGGAAGACCGGGGAGCTGTTTTTT. This translates into CASSLVWKTGELFF.

This clone was detected once. The genes are TRBV11-2 and TRBJ2-7; D remains unclear. The germline CDR1 and CDR2 sequences are SGHAT and FQNNGV. The CDR3 has 14 amino acids. V lost 3 bases, J lost 3 bases, and 12 bases lay in between. DNA of the CDR3: TGTGCCAGCAGCTTTTGGACGTCCGACTACGAGCAGTACTTC. Encoded protein: CASSFWTSDYEQYF.

The chain combines TRBV6-8 with TRBJ2-7; D remains unclear. CDR3 length: 19 amino acids. Germline values: CDR1 MNHGY, CDR2 SAAAGT. Trimming pared 0 bases from V and 5 bases from J, leaving 26 bases between. In DNA form, the CDR3 reads TGTGCCAGCAGTTACTCGAGTTGTGGCTCTAGGAACAGTGTCCACGAGCAGTACTTC. It specifies CASSYSSCGSRNSVHEQYF.

V gene TRBV4-3 combines with J gene TRBJ2-2; TRBD1 matches at 11 bases. The length of the CDR3 is 18 residues. Germline CDR1 reads LGHNA; CDR2 reads YSLEER. V shed 0 bases and J 3 bases; nucleotides not matched to a gene: 6. CDR3 sequence reads: CASSQDRTGGTDTGELFF. In DNA, the CDR3 is TGCGCCAGCAGCCAAGATCGGACAGGGGGCACGGACACCGGGGAGCTGTTTTTT.

This clone was detected only once. The V and J genes are TRBV28 and TRBJ2-1, with 8 bases matching TRBD1. The CDR3 runs 16 residues. Germline loops: CDR1 MDHEN, CDR2 SYDVKM. V lost 1 base, J lost 9 bases, and 11 bases stayed unmatched. CDR3 DNA: TGTGCCAGCAGTTTATTCGGTCAGGGGGCTGGTGGTGAGCAGTTCTTC. Its translation: CASSLFGQGAGGEQFF. The whole variable domain, filled in from reference TRBV28 and TRBJ2-1, reads DVKVTQSSRYLVKRTGEKVFLECVQDMDHENMFWYRQDPGLGLRLIYFSYDVKMKEKGDIPEGYSVSREKKERFSLILESASTNQTSMYLCASSLFGQGAGGEQFFGPGTRLTVL.

This clone was counted only a few times. Within the sample, other DNA sequences also encode this same CDR3. As DNA, the CDR3 is TGTGCCAGCAGTGACGGGACAGACAATGAGCAGTTCTTC. Protein sequence: CASSDGTDNEQFF. The chain has TRBV2 and TRBJ2-1; 7 bases are shared with TRBD1. The ends lost 3 bases at V and 5 bases at J; junction bases unmatched: 1. CDR3 size: 13 residues. Germline-derived CDR1 and CDR2 are SNHLY and FYNNEI. Complete variable domain (other parts from reference TRBV2 and TRBJ2-1): EPEVTQTPSHQVTQMGQEVILRCVPISNHLYFYWYRQILGQKVEFLVSFYNNEISEKSEIFDDQFSVERPDGSNFTLKIRSTKLEDSAMYFCASSDGTDNEQFFGPGTRLTVL.